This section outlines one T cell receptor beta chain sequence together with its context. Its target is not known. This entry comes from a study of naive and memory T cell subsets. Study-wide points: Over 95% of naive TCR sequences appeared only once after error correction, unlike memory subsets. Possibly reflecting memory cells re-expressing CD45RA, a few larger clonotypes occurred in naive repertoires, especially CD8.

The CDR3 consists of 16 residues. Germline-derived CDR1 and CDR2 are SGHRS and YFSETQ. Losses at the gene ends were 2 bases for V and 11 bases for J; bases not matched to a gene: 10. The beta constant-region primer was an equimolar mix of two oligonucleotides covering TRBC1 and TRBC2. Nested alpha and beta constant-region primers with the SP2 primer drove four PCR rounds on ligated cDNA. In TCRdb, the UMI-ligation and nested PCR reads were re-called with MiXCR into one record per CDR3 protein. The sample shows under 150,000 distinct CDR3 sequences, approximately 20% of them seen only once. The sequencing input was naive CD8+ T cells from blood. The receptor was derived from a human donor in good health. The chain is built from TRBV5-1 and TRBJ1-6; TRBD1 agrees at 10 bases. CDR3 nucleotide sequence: TGCGCCAGCAGCTTTTCCGGGACAGGGGACTACACACCCCTCCACTTT. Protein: CASSFSGTGDYTPLHF.